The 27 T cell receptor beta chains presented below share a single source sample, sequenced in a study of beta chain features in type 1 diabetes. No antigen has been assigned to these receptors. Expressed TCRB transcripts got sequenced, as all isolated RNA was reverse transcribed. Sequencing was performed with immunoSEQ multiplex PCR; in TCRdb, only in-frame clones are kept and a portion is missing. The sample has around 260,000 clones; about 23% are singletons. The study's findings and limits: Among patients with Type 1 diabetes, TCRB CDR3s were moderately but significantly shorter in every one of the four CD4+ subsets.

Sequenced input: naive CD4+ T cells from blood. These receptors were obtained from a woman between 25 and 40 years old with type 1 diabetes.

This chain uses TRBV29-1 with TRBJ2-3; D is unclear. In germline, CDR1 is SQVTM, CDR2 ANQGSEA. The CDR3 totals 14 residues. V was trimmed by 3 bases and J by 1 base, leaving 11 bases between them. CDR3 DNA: TGCAGCGTTGAGGGCAGGTCCGGCACAGATACGCAGTATTTT. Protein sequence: CSVEGRSGTDTQYF.

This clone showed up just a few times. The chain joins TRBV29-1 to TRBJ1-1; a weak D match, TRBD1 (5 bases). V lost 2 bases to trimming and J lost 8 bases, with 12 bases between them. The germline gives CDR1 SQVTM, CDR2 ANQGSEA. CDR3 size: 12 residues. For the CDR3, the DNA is TGCAGCGTTGAAAAGGAGACAGCCGAAGCTTTCTTT. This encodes CSVEKETAEAFF. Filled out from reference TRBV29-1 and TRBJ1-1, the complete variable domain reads SAVISQKPSRDICQRGTSLTIQCQVDSQVTMMFWYRQQPGQSLTLIATANQGSEATYESGFVIDKFPISRPNLTFSTLTVSNMSPEDSSIYLCSVEKETAEAFFGQGTRLTVV.

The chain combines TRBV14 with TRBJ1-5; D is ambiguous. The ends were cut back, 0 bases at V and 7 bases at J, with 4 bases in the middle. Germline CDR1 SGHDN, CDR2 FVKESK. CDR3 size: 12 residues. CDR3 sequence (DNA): TGTGCCAGCAGCCAAGAGGGCCAGCCCCAGCATTTT. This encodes CASSQEGQPQHF.

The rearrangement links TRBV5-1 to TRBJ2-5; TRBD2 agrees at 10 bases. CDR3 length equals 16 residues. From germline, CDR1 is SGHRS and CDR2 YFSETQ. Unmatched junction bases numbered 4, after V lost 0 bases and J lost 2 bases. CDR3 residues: CASSLAPAGGQETQYF. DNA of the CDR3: TGCGCCAGCAGCTTGGCCCCAGCGGGAGGGCAAGAGACCCAGTACTTC.

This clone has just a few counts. CDR3 protein: CASSRKRDLQETQYF. The CDR3 bases are TGTGCCAGCAGCCGGAAGCGGGACCTACAAGAGACCCAGTACTTC. The chain carries TRBV5-4 and TRBJ2-5; 7 bases are shared with TRBD2. CDR1 is SGHNT, CDR2 YYREEE, per germline (reference sequence). This CDR3 has 15 amino acids. With 4 bases clipped from V and 2 bases from J, the junction kept 8 bases outside the gene matches.

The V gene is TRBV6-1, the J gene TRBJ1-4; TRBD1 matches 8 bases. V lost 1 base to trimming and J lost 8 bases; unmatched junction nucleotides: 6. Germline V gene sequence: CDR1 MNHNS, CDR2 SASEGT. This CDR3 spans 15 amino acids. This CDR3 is CASSEGRGRGEKLFF. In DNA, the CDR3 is TGTGCCAGCAGTGAAGGCAGGGGGCGCGGCGAAAAACTGTTTTTT.

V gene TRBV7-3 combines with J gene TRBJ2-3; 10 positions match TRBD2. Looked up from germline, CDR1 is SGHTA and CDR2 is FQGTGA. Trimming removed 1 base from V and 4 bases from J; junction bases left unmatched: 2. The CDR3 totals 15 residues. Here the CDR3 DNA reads TGTGCCAGCAGCTTAAGCCTAGCGGGAGCAGATACGCAGTATTTT. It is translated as CASSLSLAGADTQYF.

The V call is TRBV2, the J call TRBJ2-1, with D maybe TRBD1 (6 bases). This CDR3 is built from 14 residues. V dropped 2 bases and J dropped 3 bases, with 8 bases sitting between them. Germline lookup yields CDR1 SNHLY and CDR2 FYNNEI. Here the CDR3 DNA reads TGTGCCAGCAGTGAACCCAGGGGCTACAATGAGCAGTTCTTC. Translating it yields CASSEPRGYNEQFF.

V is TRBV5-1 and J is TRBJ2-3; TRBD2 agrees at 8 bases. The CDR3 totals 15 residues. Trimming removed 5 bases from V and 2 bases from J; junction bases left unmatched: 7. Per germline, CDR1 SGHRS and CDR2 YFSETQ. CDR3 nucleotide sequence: TGCGCCAGCAGTACTAGCGGTGTTTACACAGATACGCAGTATTTT. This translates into CASSTSGVYTDTQYF.

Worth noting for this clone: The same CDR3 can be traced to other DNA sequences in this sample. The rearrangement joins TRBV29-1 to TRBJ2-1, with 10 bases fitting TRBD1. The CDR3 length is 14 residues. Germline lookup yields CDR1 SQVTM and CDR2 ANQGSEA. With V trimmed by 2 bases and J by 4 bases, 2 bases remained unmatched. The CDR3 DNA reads TGCAGCGTTGAACGGGACAGGGGATACAATGAGCAGTTCTTC. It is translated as CSVERDRGYNEQFF.

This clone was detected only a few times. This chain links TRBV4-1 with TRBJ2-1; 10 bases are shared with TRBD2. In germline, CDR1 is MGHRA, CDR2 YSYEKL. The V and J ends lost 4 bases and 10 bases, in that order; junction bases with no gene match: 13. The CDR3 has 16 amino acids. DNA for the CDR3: TGCGCCAGCAGCCCGGACCAGAGCGGGAGGGTCGGGGAGCAGTTCTTC. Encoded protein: CASSPDQSGRVGEQFF.

CDR3 DNA: TGTGCCAGCAGCCCCGGACACACAGATACGCAGTATTTT. Its translation: CASSPGHTDTQYF. The chain has TRBV5-4 and TRBJ2-3; weak D call: TRBD1 (5 bases). Germline assignment: CDR1 SGHNT and CDR2 YYREEE (reference sequence). The length of the CDR3 is 13 residues. Trimming took off 4 bases at V and 2 bases at J, with 8 bases between the two ends. Full variable domain (rest looked up from reference TRBV5-4 and TRBJ2-3): ETGVTQSPTHLIKTRGQQVTLRCSSQSGHNTVSWYQQALGQGPQFIFQYYREEENGRGNFPPRFSGLQFPNYSSELNVNALELDDSALYLCASSPGHTDTQYFGPGTRLTVL.

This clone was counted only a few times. The chain's CDR3 is CASSLEADSGYTF. The CDR3 nucleotides read TGTGCCAGCAGCCTAGAGGCGGACTCTGGCTACACCTTC. The rearrangement links TRBV7-9 to TRBJ1-2; D remains ambiguous. The CDR3 length is 13 residues. V gave up 5 bases and J gave up 7 bases, with 14 bases separating them. The germline V gene has CDR1 SEHNR and CDR2 FQNEAQ (reference sequence).

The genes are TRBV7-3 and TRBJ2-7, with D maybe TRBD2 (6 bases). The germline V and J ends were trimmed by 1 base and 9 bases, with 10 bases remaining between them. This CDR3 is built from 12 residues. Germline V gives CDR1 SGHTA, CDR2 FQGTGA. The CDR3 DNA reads TGTGCCAGCAGCTTAATGGAGGGAATGCAGTACTTC. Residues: CASSLMEGMQYF.

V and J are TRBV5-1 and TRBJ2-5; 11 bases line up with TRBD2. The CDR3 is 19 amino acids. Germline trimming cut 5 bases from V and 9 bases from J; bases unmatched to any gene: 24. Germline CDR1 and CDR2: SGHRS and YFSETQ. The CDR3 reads CASRYDILTTGTSGGAQYF. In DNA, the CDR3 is TGCGCCAGCAGATACGACATTCTGACAACCGGGACTAGCGGAGGGGCCCAGTACTTC.

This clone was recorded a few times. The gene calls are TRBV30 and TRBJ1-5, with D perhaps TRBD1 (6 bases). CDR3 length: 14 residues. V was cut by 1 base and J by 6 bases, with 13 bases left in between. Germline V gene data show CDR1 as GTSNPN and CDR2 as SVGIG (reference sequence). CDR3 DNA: TGTGCCTGGAGTGGGGGACATTCGGGTCAGCCCCAGCATTTT. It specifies CAWSGGHSGQPQHF.

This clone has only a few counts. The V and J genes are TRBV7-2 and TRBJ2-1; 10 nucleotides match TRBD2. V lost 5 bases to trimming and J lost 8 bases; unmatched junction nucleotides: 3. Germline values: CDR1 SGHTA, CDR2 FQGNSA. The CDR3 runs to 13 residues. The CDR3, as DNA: TGTGCCAGCAGCCTAGGGACTAGCGATGAGCAGTTCTTC. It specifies CASSLGTSDEQFF.

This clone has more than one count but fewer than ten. In DNA form, the CDR3 reads TGTGCCAGCACTAACCAGGGGGAATTCTATGGCTACACCTTC. Amino acid sequence: CASTNQGEFYGYTF. J is TRBJ1-2 and V is TRBV19, with 7 bases that match TRBD1. Trimming took 9 bases from V and 4 from J; bases not matched to a gene: 11. Germline values: CDR1 LNHDA, CDR2 SQIVND (reference sequence). The CDR3 contains 14 residues.

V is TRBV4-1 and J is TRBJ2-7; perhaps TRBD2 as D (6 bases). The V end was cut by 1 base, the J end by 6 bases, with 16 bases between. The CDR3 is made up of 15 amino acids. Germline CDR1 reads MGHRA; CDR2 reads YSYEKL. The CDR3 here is CASSQAAGNRLEQYF. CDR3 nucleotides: TGCGCCAGCAGCCAAGCGGCGGGAAATCGCCTCGAGCAGTACTTC.

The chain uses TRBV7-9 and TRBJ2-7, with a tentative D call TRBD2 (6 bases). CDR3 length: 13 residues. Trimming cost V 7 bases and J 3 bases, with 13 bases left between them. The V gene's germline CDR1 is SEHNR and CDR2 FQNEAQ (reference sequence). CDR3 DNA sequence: TGTGCCAGCAAGGAGGGAGCCTACTACGAGCAGTACTTC. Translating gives CASKEGAYYEQYF.

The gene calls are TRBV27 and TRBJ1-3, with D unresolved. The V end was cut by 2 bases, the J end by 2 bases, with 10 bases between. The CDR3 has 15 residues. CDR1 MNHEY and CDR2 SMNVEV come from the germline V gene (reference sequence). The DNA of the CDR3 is TGTGCCAGCAGTTTACCGGGGAGGGCTGGAAACACCATATATTTT. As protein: CASSLPGRAGNTIYF.

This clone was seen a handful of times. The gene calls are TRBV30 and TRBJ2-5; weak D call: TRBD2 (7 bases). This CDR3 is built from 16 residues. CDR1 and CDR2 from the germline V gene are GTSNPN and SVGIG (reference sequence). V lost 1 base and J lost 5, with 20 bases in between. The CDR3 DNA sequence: TGTGCCTGGAGTGCGTGGGGGGGGCTTGGTGACGAGACCCAGTACTTC. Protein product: CAWSAWGGLGDETQYF.

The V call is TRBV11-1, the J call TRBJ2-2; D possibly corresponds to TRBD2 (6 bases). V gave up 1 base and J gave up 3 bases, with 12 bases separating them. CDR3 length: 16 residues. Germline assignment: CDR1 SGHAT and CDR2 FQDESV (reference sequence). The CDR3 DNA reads TGTGCCAGCAGCTTAGGACTAGTTCCTGACACCGGGGAGCTGTTTTTT. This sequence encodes CASSLGLVPDTGELFF.

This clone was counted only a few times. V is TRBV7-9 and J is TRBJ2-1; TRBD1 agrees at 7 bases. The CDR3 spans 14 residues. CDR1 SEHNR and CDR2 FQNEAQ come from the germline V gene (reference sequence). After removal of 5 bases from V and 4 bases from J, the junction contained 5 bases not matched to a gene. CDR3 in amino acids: CASSQQGIYNEQFF. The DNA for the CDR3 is TGTGCCAGCAGCCAACAGGGGATTTACAATGAGCAGTTCTTC. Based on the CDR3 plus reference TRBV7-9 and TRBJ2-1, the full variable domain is DTGVSQNPRHKITKRGQNVTFRCDPISEHNRLYWYRQTLGQGPEFLTYFQNEAQLEKSRLLSDRFSAERPKGSFSTLEIQRTEQGDSAMYLCASSQQGIYNEQFFGPGTRLTVL.

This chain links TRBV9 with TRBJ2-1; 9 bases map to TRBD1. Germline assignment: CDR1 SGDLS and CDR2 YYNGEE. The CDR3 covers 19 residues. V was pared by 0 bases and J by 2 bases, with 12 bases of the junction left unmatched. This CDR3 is CASSVVGQGGSAAYNEQFF. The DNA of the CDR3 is TGTGCCAGCAGCGTAGTGGGACAGGGCGGGAGTGCAGCCTACAATGAGCAGTTCTTC.

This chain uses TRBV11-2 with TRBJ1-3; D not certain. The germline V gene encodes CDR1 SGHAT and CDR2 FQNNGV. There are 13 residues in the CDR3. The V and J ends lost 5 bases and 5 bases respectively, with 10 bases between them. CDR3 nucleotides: TGTGCCAGCAGCCAGGCCCGACGAAACACCATATATTTT. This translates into CASSQARRNTIYF.

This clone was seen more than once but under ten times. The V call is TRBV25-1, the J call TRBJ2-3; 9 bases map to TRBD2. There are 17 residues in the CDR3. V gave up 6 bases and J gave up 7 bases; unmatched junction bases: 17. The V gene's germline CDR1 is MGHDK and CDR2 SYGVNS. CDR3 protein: CASSISGLREGRNTQYF. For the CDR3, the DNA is TGTGCCAGCAGCATCTCGGGTTTGCGGGAGGGCCGAAATACGCAGTATTTT.